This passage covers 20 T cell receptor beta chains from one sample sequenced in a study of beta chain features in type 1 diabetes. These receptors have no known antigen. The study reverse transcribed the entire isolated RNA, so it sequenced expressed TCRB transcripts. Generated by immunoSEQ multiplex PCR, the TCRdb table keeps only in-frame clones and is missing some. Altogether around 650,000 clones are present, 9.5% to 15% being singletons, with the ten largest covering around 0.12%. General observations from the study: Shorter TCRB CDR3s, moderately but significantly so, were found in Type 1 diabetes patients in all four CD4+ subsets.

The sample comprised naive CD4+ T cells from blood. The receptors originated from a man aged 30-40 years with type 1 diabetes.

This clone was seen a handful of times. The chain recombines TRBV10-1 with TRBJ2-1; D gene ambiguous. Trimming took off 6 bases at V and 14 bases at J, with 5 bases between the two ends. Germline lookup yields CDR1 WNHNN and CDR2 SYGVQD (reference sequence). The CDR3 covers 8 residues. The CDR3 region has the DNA TGCGCCAGCAGACCCAAGTTCTTC. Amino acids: CASRPKFF.

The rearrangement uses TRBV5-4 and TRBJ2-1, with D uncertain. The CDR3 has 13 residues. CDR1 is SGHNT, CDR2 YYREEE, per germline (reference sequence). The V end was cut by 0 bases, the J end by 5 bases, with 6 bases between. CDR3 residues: CASSLDRDNEQFF. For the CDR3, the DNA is TGTGCCAGCAGCTTGGACCGGGACAATGAGCAGTTCTTC.

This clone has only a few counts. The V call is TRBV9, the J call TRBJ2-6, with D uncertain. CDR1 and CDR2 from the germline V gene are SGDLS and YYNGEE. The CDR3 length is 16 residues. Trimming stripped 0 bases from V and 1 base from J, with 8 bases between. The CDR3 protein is CASSVEGTSGANVLTF. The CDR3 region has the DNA TGTGCCAGCAGCGTAGAAGGAACTTCTGGGGCCAACGTCCTGACTTTC.

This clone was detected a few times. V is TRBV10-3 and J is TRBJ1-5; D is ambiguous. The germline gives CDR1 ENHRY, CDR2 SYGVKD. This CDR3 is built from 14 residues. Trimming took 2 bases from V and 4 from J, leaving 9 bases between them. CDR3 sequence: CAISEGLPNQPQHF. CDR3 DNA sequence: TGTGCCATCAGTGAGGGGCTACCTAATCAGCCCCAGCATTTT.

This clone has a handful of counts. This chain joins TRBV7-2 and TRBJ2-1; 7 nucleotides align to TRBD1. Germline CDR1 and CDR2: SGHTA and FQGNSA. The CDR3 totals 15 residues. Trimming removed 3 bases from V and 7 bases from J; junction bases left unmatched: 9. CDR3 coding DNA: TGTGCCAGCAGCTTTTCGACGAGGGGGCAGAATGAGCAGTTCTTC. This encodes CASSFSTRGQNEQFF.

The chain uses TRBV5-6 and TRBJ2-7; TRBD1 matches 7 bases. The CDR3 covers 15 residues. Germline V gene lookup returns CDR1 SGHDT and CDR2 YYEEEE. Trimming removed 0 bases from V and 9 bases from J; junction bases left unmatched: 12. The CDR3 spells CASSLERGGSNGQYF. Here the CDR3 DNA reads TGTGCCAGCAGCTTGGAGCGAGGGGGCTCAAATGGGCAGTACTTC.

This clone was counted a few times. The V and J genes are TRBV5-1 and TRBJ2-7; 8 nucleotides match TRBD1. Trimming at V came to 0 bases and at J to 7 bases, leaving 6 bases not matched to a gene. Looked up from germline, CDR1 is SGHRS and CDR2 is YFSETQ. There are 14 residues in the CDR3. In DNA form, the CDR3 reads TGCGCCAGCAGCTTGGGACAGGGGCGAGGAGAGCAGTACTTC. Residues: CASSLGQGRGEQYF.

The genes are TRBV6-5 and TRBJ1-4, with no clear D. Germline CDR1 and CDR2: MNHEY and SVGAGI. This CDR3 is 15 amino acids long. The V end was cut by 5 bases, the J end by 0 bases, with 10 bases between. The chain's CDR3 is CASSRDPSTNEKLFF. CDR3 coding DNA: TGTGCCAGCAGTCGAGACCCATCAACTAATGAAAAACTGTTTTTT.

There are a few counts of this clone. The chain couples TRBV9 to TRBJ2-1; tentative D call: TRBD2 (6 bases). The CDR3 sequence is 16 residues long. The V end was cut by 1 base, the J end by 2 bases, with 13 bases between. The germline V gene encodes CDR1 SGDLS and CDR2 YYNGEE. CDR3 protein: CASSVYGSGAYNEQFF. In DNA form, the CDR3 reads TGTGCCAGCAGCGTATACGGTAGCGGAGCCTACAATGAGCAGTTCTTC.

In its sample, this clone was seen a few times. The CDR3 bases are TGTGCCAGCAGCGTACTAGGACTAGCGGGGGGAACTAGCACAGATACGCAGTATTTT. Protein product: CASSVLGLAGGTSTDTQYF. This chain joins TRBV9 and TRBJ2-3; 14 nucleotides line up with TRBD2. The germline CDR1 and CDR2 sequences are SGDLS and YYNGEE. The CDR3 loop spans 19 amino acids. J lost 0 bases, V lost 1 base, and 7 bases had no gene match.

DNA for the CDR3: TGTGCCAGCAGTTCGTACAAAAGCAATCAGCCCCAGCATTTT. This codes for CASSSYKSNQPQHF. The rearrangement uses TRBV7-2 and TRBJ1-5; no reliable D call. The V gene's germline CDR1 is SGHTA and CDR2 FQGNSA. The CDR3 loop spans 14 amino acids. Deletions cut 6 bases from V and 1 base from J, with 10 bases between.

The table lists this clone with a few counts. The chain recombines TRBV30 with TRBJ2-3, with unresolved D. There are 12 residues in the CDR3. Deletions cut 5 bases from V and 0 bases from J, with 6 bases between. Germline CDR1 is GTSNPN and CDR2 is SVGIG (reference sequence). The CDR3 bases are TGTGCCTGGGGATCTAGCACAGATACGCAGTATTTT. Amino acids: CAWGSSTDTQYF.

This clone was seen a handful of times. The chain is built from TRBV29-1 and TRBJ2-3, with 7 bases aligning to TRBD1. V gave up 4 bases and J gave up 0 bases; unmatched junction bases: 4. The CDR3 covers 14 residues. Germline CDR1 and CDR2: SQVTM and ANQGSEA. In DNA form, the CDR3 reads TGCAGCGTTGGTGACAGGGTTAGCACAGATACGCAGTATTTT. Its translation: CSVGDRVSTDTQYF.

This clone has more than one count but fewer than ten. The CDR3 DNA reads as TGTGCCAGCAGCCCAGACGGGAACAATCAGCCCCAGCATTTT. Protein sequence: CASSPDGNNQPQHF. The chain links TRBV7-9 to TRBJ1-5; D gene ambiguous. Germline V CDR1 and CDR2: SEHNR, FQNEAQ (reference sequence). V lost 5 bases, J lost 3 bases, and 11 bases lay in between. The length of the CDR3 is 14 residues.

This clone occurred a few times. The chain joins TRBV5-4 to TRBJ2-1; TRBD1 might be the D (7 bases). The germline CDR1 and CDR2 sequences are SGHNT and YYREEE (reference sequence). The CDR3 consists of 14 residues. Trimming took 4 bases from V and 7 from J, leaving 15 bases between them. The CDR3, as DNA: TGTGCCAGCAGCCCGGAGCAGGGGGGAAATGAGCAGTTCTTC. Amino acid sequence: CASSPEQGGNEQFF.

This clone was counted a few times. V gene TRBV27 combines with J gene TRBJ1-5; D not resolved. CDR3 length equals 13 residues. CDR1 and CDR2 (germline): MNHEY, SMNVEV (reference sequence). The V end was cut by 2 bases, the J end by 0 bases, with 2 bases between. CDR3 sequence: CASSLSSNQPQHF. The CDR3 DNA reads TGTGCCAGCAGTTTAAGTAGCAATCAGCCCCAGCATTTT.

The CDR3 DNA sequence: TGTGCCAGCAGCCCGACAGGGGCAGGGGCCAACGTCCTGACTTTC. This codes for CASSPTGAGANVLTF. The chain uses TRBV7-2 and TRBJ2-6, with 8 nucleotides matching TRBD1. This CDR3 is built from 15 residues. From germline, CDR1 is SGHTA and CDR2 FQGNSA. V gave up 5 bases and J gave up 4 bases; unmatched junction bases: 4. Filled out from reference TRBV7-2 and TRBJ2-6, the complete variable domain reads GAGVSQSPSNKVTEKGKDVELRCDPISGHTALYWYRQSLGQGLEFLIYFQGNSAPDKSGLPSDRFSAERTGGSVSTLTIQRTQQEDSAVYLCASSPTGAGANVLTFGAGSRLTVL.

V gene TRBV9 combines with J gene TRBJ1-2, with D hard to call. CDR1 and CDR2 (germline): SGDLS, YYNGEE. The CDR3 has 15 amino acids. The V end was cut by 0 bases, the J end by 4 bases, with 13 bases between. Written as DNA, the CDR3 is TGTGCCAGCAGCGTAGGTGAGGCCAAGATCTATGGCTACACCTTC. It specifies CASSVGEAKIYGYTF.

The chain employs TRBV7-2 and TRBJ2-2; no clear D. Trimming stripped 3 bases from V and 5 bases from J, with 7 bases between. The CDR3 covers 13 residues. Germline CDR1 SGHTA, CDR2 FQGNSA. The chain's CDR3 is CASSFQETGELFF. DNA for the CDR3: TGTGCCAGCAGCTTCCAGGAAACCGGGGAGCTGTTTTTT.

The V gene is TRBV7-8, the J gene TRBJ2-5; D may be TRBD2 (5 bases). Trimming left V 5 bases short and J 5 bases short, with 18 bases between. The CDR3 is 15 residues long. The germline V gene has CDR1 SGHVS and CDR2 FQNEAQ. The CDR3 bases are TGTGCCAGCAGCCCGCTAGCAGCGTCCTGGGAGACCCAGTACTTC. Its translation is CASSPLAASWETQYF. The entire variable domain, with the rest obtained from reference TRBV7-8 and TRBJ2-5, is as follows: GAGVSQSPRYKVAKRGQDVALRCDPISGHVSLFWYQQALGQGPEFLTYFQNEAQLDKSGLPSDRFFAERPEGSVSTLKIQRTQQEDSAVYLCASSPLAASWETQYFGPGTRLLVL.